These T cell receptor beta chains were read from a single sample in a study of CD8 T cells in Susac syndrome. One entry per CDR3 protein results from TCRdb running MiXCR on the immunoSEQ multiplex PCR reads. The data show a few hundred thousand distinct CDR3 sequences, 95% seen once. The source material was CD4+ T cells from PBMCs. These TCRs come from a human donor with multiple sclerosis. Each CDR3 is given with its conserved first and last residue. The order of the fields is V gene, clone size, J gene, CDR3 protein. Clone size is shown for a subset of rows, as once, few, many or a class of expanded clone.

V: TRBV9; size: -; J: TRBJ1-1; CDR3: CASSVSLSSTEAFF
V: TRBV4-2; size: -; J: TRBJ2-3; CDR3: CASSMSGGEWGTDTQYF
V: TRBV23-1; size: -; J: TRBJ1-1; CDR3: CASSQFGNTEAFF
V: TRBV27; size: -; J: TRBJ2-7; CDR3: CATGGLPGLEQYF
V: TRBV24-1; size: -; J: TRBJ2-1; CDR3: CATSDPAAGHNEQFF
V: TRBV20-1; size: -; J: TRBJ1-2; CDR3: CSAMGGLRGYTF
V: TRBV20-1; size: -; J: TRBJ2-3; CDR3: CSARDPGGDTQYF
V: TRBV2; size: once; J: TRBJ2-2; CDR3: CASSEALAAGELFF
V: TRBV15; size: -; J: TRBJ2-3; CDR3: CATSVYASGRWDPSTDTQYF
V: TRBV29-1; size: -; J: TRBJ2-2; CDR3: CSVEVPYRNTGELFF
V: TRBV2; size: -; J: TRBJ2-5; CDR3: CASLQDYQETQYF
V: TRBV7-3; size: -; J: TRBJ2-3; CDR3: CASSSVRASGTDTQYF
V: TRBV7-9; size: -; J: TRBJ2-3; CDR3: CASSLGRAGGDTQYF
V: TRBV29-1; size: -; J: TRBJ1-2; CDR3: CSTDLPGEEKGYTF
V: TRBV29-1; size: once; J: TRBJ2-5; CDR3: CSVVGLAGARETQYF
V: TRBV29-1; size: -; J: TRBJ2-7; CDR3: CSAERDSGEQYF
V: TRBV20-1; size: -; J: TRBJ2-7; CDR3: CSAPAGTGSYEQYF